Below are 27 T cell receptor beta chains sequenced from a single sample in a study of blood T cell repertoires in COVID-19. Some clones are missing from TCRdb's copy, which holds only in-frame ones; the method was immunoSEQ multiplex PCR. The sample holds about 130,000 clones, more than 75% seen once. Sequencing was performed on peripheral blood. All receptors derive from a woman aged 65 to 85 with COVID-19, enrolled during active disease.

This clone was seen once. The chain has TRBV7-6 and TRBJ1-6; maybe TRBD1 (6 bases). The germline V gene encodes CDR1 SGHVS and CDR2 FNYEAQ. The CDR3 extends over 17 amino acids. The V end lost 5 bases, the J end lost 3 bases, and 17 bases lay between the germline ends. CDR3 residues: CASSPVPGGLYNSPLHF. In DNA form, the CDR3 reads TGTGCCAGCAGCCCCGTCCCGGGGGGGCTCTATAATTCACCCCTCCACTTT.

Details on this clone: The sample contains more than one DNA sequence encoding this CDR3. The chain couples TRBV12-3 or TRBV12-4 to TRBJ1-2, with D unresolved. V lost 6 bases and J lost 1, with 9 bases in between. This CDR3 is 13 amino acids long. CDR3 bases: TGTGCCAGCAGCTCTACCGGTAACTATGGCTACACCTTC. This gives the protein CASSSTGNYGYTF.

This clone is a singleton in its sample. CDR3 protein: CASSGRTGDGDTQYF. As DNA, the CDR3 is TGTGCCAGCAGCGGGCGGACAGGTGATGGGGATACGCAGTATTTT. V and J are TRBV7-2 and TRBJ2-3; the match to TRBD1 covers 7 bases. CDR3 length: 15 residues. Germline CDR1 and CDR2: SGHTA and FQGNSA. Unmatched junction bases numbered 11, after V lost 5 bases and J lost 6 bases. Full variable domain (outside the CDR3, taken from reference TRBV7-2 and TRBJ2-3): GAGVSQSPSNKVTEKGKDVELRCDPISGHTALYWYRQSLGQGLEFLIYFQGNSAPDKSGLPSDRFSAERTGGSVSTLTIQRTQQEDSAVYLCASSGRTGDGDTQYFGPGTRLTVL.

V gene TRBV19 combines with J gene TRBJ2-5; D is uncertain. This CDR3 has 12 residues. Germline V CDR1 and CDR2: LNHDA, SQIVND (reference sequence). V dropped 6 bases and J dropped 5 bases, with 10 bases sitting between them. CDR3 region: CASSKQSETQYF. DNA of the CDR3: TGTGCCAGTAGCAAACAGAGTGAGACCCAGTACTTC.

The J gene is TRBJ1-1, the V gene TRBV9; D may be TRBD1 (5 bases). This CDR3 contains 15 residues. The V gene lost 7 bases and the J gene lost 1 base, with 17 bases spanning the gap. Germline V CDR1 and CDR2: SGDLS, YYNGEE. The CDR3 nucleotides read TGTGCCAGCGGCTCAATCGGGACTAGGAACACTGAAGCTTTCTTT. It translates to CASGSIGTRNTEAFF. The variable domain in full, completed from reference TRBV9 and TRBJ1-1, reads DSGVTQTPKHLITATGQRVTLRCSPRSGDLSVYWYQQSLDQGLQFLIQYYNGEERAKGNILERFSAQQFPDLHSELNLSSLELGDSALYFCASGSIGTRNTEAFFGQGTRLTVV.

The V call is TRBV5-1, the J call TRBJ1-6, with 8 bases lining up with TRBD1. Looked up from germline, CDR1 is SGHRS and CDR2 is YFSETQ. Trimming took 4 bases from V and 7 from J; bases not matched to a gene: 7. This CDR3 spans 15 amino acids. CDR3 DNA: TGCGCCAGCAGCCCCACCGGGACAGGCAATTCACCCCTCCACTTT. This translates into CASSPTGTGNSPLHF.

The chain recombines TRBV3-1 (or the pseudogene TRBV3-2) with TRBJ1-5; 7 nucleotides agree with TRBD1. V was clipped by 5 bases and J by 2 bases; unmatched bases: 6. Looked up from germline, CDR1 is LGHDT and CDR2 is YNNKEL (reference sequence). This CDR3 contains 15 residues. The CDR3 DNA is TGTGCCAGCAGCGAGAACAGGGGTCGCAATCAGCCCCAGCATTTT. It is translated as CASSENRGRNQPQHF.

This clone was detected only once. The chain employs TRBV12-3 or TRBV12-4 and TRBJ1-1; D may be TRBD1 (6 bases). CDR3 length: 13 residues. V lost 6 bases to trimming and J lost 1 base, with 9 bases between them. CDR3 residues: CASSQGQNTEAFF. The CDR3 DNA reads as TGTGCCAGCAGCCAGGGACAGAACACTGAAGCTTTCTTT.

The table lists this clone with a count of one. This chain connects TRBV5-6 to TRBJ1-5; D is possibly TRBD1 (5 bases). Looked up from germline, CDR1 is SGHDT and CDR2 is YYEEEE. CDR3 length: 15 residues. The V end was cut by 2 bases, the J end by 4 bases, with 13 bases between. CDR3 coding DNA: TGTGCCAGCAGCTTATTGGCACAGGAAAATCAGCCCCAGCATTTT. Its protein is CASSLLAQENQPQHF.

The chain recombines TRBV2 with TRBJ1-1, with TRBD1 identical over 9 bases. V gave up 6 bases and J gave up 7 bases; unmatched junction bases: 6. This CDR3 is built from 13 residues. In germline, CDR1 is SNHLY, CDR2 FYNNEI. CDR3: CASRRDRGVEAFF. As DNA, the CDR3 is TGTGCCAGCAGGAGAGACAGGGGGGTTGAAGCTTTCTTT.

CDR3 DNA sequence: TGCGCCAGCAGCCAATTTCCAGGGGTTAATTCACCCCTCCACTTT. This codes for CASSQFPGVNSPLHF. This chain uses TRBV4-1 with TRBJ1-6; TRBD1 is a possible D gene (6 bases). This CDR3 contains 15 residues. V was cut by 2 bases and J by 6 bases, with 11 bases left in between. CDR1 is MGHRA and CDR2 is YSYEKL in the germline V gene.

The chain couples TRBV10-3 to TRBJ2-3; TRBD2 matches at 10 bases. Germline values: CDR1 ENHRY, CDR2 SYGVKD. The length of the CDR3 is 15 residues. After removal of 6 bases from V and 2 bases from J, the junction contained 5 bases not matched to a gene. CDR3 loop: CAISPTSGYTDTQYF. In nucleotides, the CDR3 is TGTGCCATCAGCCCGACTAGCGGGTACACAGATACGCAGTATTTT.

This clone was counted a single time. The rearrangement uses TRBV11-2 and TRBJ1-1; a possible D gene is TRBD1 (6 bases). The CDR3 is 13 residues long. Germline V gene lookup returns CDR1 SGHAT and CDR2 FQNNGV. V lost 5 bases to trimming and J lost 4 bases, with 11 bases between them. DNA of the CDR3: TGTGCCAGCAGCGGGGGCAGGGGCACTGAAGCTTTCTTT. This encodes CASSGGRGTEAFF.

The V gene is TRBV5-1, the J gene TRBJ2-1, with 11 nucleotides matching TRBD1. J lost 3 bases, V lost 3 bases, and 23 bases had no gene match. From germline, CDR1 is SGHRS and CDR2 YFSETQ. The length of the CDR3 is 22 residues. CDR3 in amino acids: CASSSLGQGGSVRTILYNEQFF. CDR3 DNA sequence: TGCGCCAGCAGCTCGTTGGGACAGGGGGGATCCGTTCGTACTATCCTCTACAATGAGCAGTTCTTC.

J is TRBJ1-3 and V is TRBV7-9; 7 bases are shared with TRBD1. The germline V gene encodes CDR1 SEHNR and CDR2 FQNEAQ (reference sequence). V was clipped by 5 bases and J by 4 bases; unmatched bases: 8. The CDR3 is 15 amino acids. CDR3 DNA: TGTGCCAGCAGCCCTGTTCCGGGACAGGGAAACACCATATATTTT. The encoded protein is CASSPVPGQGNTIYF.

J is TRBJ2-3 and V is TRBV6-1; TRBD1 agrees at 8 bases. The CDR3 loop spans 15 amino acids. Trimming removed 4 bases from V and 6 bases from J; junction bases left unmatched: 9. Germline-derived CDR1 and CDR2 are MNHNS and SASEGT. This chain's CDR3 is CASSAAGQGGDTQYF. CDR3 DNA sequence: TGTGCCAGCAGTGCAGCCGGACAGGGCGGCGATACGCAGTATTTT.

The V call is TRBV6-5, the J call TRBJ1-3, with D unclear. The germline gives CDR1 MNHEY, CDR2 SVGAGI. V lost 5 bases, J lost 0 bases, and 11 bases lay in between. The CDR3 runs 15 residues. The CDR3 bases are TGTGCCAGCAGTCACCGACGGAGCTCTGGAAACACCATATATTTT. Encoded protein: CASSHRRSSGNTIYF.

V gene TRBV18 combines with J gene TRBJ1-1, with a tentative D call TRBD1 (6 bases). CDR3 size: 16 residues. Germline V CDR1 and CDR2: KGHSH, LQKENI. The ends were cut back, 2 bases at V and 4 bases at J, with 17 bases in the middle. CDR3 in DNA: TGTGCCAGCTCACCAGTCCCGTCAGGGGCTGTCACTGAAGCTTTCTTT. Translation: CASSPVPSGAVTEAFF. The full variable domain, with the rest looked up from reference TRBV18 and TRBJ1-1, is NAGVMQNPRHLVRRRGQEARLRCSPMKGHSHVYWYRQLPEEGLKFMVYLQKENIIDESGMPKERFSAEFPKEGPSILRIQQVVRGDSAAYFCASSPVPSGAVTEAFFGQGTRLTVV.

The chain uses TRBV15 and TRBJ2-1; D call uncertain. The V and J ends lost 0 bases and 6 bases respectively, with 15 bases between them. Germline-derived CDR1 and CDR2 are LNHNV and YYDKDF (reference sequence). The CDR3 covers 16 residues. As DNA, the CDR3 is TGTGCCACCAGCAGAGATCGGCAGGCGATTGCCAATGAGCAGTTCTTC. Its protein is CATSRDRQAIANEQFF.

The V call is TRBV7-2, the J call TRBJ2-5, with 10 bases matching TRBD1. This CDR3 region has 15 residues. V was clipped by 3 bases and J by 5 bases; unmatched bases: 6. Germline values: CDR1 SGHTA, CDR2 FQGNSA. This CDR3 reads CASSLDRGFTETQYF. For the CDR3, the DNA is TGTGCCAGCAGCTTGGACAGGGGGTTTACGGAGACCCAGTACTTC.

The rearrangement links TRBV3-1 (or the pseudogene TRBV3-2) to TRBJ1-4; 7 nucleotides agree with TRBD1. The CDR3 spans 15 residues. V shed 2 bases, J shed 3 bases, and the junction held 3 bases outside the gene matches. From germline, CDR1 is LGHDT and CDR2 YNNKEL (reference sequence). Written as DNA, the CDR3 is TGTGCCAGCAGCCAAACAGACAGGGCTAATGAAAAACTGTTTTTT. It specifies CASSQTDRANEKLFF.

The chain recombines TRBV2 with TRBJ1-5, with TRBD1 matching over 10 bases. The germline CDR1 and CDR2 sequences are SNHLY and FYNNEI. V shed 3 bases and J 9 bases; nucleotides not matched to a gene: 8. This CDR3 contains 15 residues. CDR3 DNA: TGTGCCAGCAGTGACGACAGGGGGCTAGGTTTGCCCCAGCATTTT. It translates to CASSDDRGLGLPQHF.

This chain uses TRBV7-9 with TRBJ2-3; 13 nucleotides agree with TRBD2. From germline, CDR1 is SEHNR and CDR2 FQNEAQ (reference sequence). The CDR3 sequence is 18 residues long. The junction had 10 bases not matched to a gene; V was cut back by 2 bases and J by 5 bases. Written as DNA, the CDR3 is TGTGCCAGCAGCTTAATATTGGGACTAGCGGGGCCTCGAGATACGCAGTATTTT. It specifies CASSLILGLAGPRDTQYF.

This chain links TRBV5-4 with TRBJ1-3; 7 nucleotides match TRBD1. This CDR3 has 18 residues. Germline V gene data show CDR1 as SGHNT and CDR2 as YYREEE (reference sequence). J lost 0 bases, V lost 0 bases, and 9 bases had no gene match. CDR3 DNA: TGTGCCAGCAGCTTGGCCCCTACAGGGGCCGGCTCTGGAAACACCATATATTTT. Translated, it gives CASSLAPTGAGSGNTIYF.

The chain combines TRBV7-3 with TRBJ2-1, with TRBD2 matching over 7 bases. V gave up 6 bases and J gave up 0 bases; unmatched junction bases: 5. CDR3 length equals 15 residues. CDR1 is SGHTA and CDR2 is FQGTGA in the germline V gene. CDR3 nucleotides: TGTGCCAGCAGTCCCGCGGGGGTCTCCTACAATGAGCAGTTCTTC. Residues: CASSPAGVSYNEQFF. Complete variable domain (other parts from reference TRBV7-3 and TRBJ2-1): GAGVSQTPSNKVTEKGKYVELRCDPISGHTALYWYRQSLGQGPEFLIYFQGTGAADDSGLPNDRFFAVRPEGSVSTLKIQRTERGDSAVYLCASSPAGVSYNEQFFGPGTRLTVL.

The V call is TRBV28, the J call TRBJ1-1, with D maybe TRBD1 (5 bases). In germline, CDR1 is MDHEN, CDR2 SYDVKM. CDR3 length equals 13 residues. Trimming cost V 5 bases and J 5 bases, with 12 bases left between them. CDR3 loop: CASSPGGVTEAFF. CDR3 DNA: TGTGCCAGCAGTCCGGGGGGGGTTACTGAAGCTTTCTTT.

CDR3 in amino acids: CASSPWGVGAFF. The CDR3 DNA sequence: TGTGCCAGCAGCCCTTGGGGAGTTGGAGCTTTCTTT. The chain joins TRBV3-1 (or the pseudogene TRBV3-2) to TRBJ1-1; no clear D. CDR1 is LGHDT and CDR2 is YNNKEL in the germline V gene (reference sequence). The CDR3 has 12 amino acids. V was shortened by 4 bases and J by 10 bases, with 13 bases between the two germline ends.